This T cell receptor beta chain was found in a study of blood T cell repertoires in COVID-19. For the study at large: From T cells, B-cell-depleted T cells, or PBMCs came the material, which was cDNA or gDNA.

Authors' methods: Estimates of nucleated cell counts were drawn from the amplification of reference gene primers. Profiling relied on immunoSEQ multiplex PCR, and the TCRdb table lists in-frame clones only, not all of them. That table gives V, J and clone size, and the DNA gave D and trimming. The repertoire includes about 60,000 clones, 80% to 90% of them detected once, and roughly 6.7% sits in the top ten. This TCR came from a human donor in a cohort sampled during active COVID-19. The specimen was peripheral blood.

The CDR3 DNA follows: TGTGCCAGCTCACCACCGGGGAGGAGGTCAGATACGCAGTATTTT. Translated, it gives CASSPPGRRSDTQYF. The rearrangement uses TRBV18 and TRBJ2-3; TRBD2 is a possible D gene (6 bases). Germline V gene data show CDR1 as KGHSH and CDR2 as LQKENI. The CDR3 is made up of 15 amino acids. Trimming pared 0 bases from V and 4 bases from J, leaving 11 bases between.